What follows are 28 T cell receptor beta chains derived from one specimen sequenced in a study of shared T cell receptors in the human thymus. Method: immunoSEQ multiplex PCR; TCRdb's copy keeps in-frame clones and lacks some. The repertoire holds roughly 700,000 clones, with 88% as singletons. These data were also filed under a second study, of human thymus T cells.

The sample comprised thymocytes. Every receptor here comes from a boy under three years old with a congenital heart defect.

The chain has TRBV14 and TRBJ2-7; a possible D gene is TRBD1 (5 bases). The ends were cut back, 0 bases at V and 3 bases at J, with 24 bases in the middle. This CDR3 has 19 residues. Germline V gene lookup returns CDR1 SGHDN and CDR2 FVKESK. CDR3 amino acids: CASSQDRGVRSGRDYEQYF. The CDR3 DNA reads TGTGCCAGCAGCCAAGATCGTGGGGTACGTTCAGGGCGTGACTACGAGCAGTACTTC.

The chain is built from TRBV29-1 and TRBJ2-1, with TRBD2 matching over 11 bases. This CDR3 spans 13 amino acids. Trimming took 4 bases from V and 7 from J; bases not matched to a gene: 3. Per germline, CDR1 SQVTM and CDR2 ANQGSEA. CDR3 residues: CSVGGLAGNEQFF. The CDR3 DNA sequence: TGCAGCGTTGGCGGACTAGCGGGTAATGAGCAGTTCTTC.

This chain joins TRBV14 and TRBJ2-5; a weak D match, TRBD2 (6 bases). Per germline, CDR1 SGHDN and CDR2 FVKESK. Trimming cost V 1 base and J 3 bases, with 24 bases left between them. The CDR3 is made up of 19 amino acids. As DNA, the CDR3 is TGTGCCAGCAGCCAAGCGAAAGTTAACGGGAGTGTTGGAGAAGAGACCCAGTACTTC. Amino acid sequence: CASSQAKVNGSVGEETQYF.

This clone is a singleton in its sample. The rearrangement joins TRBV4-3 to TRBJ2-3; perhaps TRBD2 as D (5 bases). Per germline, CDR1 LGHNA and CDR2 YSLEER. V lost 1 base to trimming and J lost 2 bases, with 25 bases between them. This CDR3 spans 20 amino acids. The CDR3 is CASSQAPDYGKRINTDTQYF. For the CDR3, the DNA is TGCGCCAGCAGCCAAGCTCCTGACTACGGGAAGCGGATAAACACAGATACGCAGTATTTT.

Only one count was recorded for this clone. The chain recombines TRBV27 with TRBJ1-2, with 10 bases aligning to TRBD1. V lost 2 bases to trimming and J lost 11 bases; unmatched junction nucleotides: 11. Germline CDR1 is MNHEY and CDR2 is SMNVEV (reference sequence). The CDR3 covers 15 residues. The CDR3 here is CASSLRDRGILRYTF. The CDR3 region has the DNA TGTGCCAGCAGTTTAAGGGACAGGGGAATTTTGCGGTACACCTTC.

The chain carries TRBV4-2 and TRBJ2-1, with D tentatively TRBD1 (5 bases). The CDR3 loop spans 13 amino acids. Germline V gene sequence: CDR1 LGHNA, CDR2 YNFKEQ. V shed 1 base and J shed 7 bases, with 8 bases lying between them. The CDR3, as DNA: TGTGCCAGCAGCCAAGTCAGGGAAAATGAGCAGTTCTTC. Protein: CASSQVRENEQFF.

CDR3 residues: CASSQVISERNNEQFF. Written as DNA, the CDR3 is TGCGCCAGCAGCCAAGTAATAAGCGAGAGGAATAATGAGCAGTTCTTC. This sequence joins TRBV4-3 and TRBJ2-1; D unclear. Trimming stripped 1 base from V and 7 bases from J, with 17 bases between. This CDR3 comprises 16 residues. Germline CDR1 and CDR2: LGHNA and YSLEER.

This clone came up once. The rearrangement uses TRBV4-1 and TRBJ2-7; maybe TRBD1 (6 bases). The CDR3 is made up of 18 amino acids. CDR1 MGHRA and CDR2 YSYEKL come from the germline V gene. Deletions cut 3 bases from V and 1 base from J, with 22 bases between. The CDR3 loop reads CASSHQSEPGHLSYEQYF. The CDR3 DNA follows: TGCGCCAGCAGCCACCAATCAGAACCGGGACACCTTTCCTACGAGCAGTACTTC.

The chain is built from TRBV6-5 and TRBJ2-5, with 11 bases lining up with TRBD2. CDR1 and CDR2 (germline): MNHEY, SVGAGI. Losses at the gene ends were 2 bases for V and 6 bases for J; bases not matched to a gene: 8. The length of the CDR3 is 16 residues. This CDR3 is CASSYTSGSMTQTQYF. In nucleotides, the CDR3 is TGTGCCAGCAGTTACACTAGCGGGAGCATGACACAGACCCAGTACTTC.

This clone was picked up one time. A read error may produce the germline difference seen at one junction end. CDR3 sequence (DNA): TGTGCCAGCAGTCCCCGCAGGGGGTTACATTACGGGCAGTACTTC. This translates into CASSPRRGLHYGQYF. The chain recombines TRBV27 with TRBJ2-7, with TRBD1 matching 7 bases. The CDR3 is 15 residues long. The germline gives CDR1 MNHEY, CDR2 SMNVEV (reference sequence).

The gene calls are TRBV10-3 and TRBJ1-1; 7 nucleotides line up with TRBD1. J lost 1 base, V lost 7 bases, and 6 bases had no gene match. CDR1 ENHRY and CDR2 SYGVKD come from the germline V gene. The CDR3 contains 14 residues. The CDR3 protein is CAITADRPNTEAFF. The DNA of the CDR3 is TGTGCCATCACCGCGGACAGGCCGAACACTGAAGCTTTCTTT.

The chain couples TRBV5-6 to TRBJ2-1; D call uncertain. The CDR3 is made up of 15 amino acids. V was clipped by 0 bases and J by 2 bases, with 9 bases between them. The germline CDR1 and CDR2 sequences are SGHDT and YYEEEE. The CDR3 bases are TGTGCCAGCAGCTTGGACGCGCGCCCCTACAATGAGCAGTTCTTC. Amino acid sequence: CASSLDARPYNEQFF.

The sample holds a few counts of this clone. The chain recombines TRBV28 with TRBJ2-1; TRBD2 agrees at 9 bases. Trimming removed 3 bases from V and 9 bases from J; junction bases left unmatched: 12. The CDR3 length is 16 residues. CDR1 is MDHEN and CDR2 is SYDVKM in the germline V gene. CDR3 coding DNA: TGTGCCAGCAGTTTGGCTCCGGGACTAGCTAGGAGTGAGCAGTTCTTC. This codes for CASSLAPGLARSEQFF.

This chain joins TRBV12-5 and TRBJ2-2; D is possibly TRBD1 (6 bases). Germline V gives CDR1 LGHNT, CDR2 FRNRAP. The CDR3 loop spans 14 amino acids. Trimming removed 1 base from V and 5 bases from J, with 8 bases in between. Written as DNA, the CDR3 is TGTGCTAGTGGTTTGGCCACAGGGACCGGGGAGCTGTTTTTT. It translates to CASGLATGTGELFF.

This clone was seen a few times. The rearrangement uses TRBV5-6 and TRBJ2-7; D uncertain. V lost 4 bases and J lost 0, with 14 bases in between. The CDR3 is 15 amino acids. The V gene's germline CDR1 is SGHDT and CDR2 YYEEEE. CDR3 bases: TGTGCCAGCAGCCTTCAAACCGAGTGCTCCTACGAGCAGTACTTC. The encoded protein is CASSLQTECSYEQYF.

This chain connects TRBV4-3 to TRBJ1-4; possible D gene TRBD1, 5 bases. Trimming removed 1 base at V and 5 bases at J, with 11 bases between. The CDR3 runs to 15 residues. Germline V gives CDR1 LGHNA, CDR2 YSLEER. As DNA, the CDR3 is TGCGCCAGCAGCCAAGGAAGGGGCGACAATGAAAAACTGTTTTTT. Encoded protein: CASSQGRGDNEKLFF.

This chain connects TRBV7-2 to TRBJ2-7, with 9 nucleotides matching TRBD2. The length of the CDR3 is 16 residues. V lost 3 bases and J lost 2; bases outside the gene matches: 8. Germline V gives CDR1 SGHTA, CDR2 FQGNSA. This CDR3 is CASSFTSGPKPYEQYF. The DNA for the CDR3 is TGTGCCAGCAGCTTTACTAGCGGGCCGAAACCCTACGAGCAGTACTTC.

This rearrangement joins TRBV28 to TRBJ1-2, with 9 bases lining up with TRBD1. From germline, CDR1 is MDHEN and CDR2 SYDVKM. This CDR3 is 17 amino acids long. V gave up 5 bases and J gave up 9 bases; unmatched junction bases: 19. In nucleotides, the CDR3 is TGTGCCAGCAGTCCTGTTAGGTGGACAGGGGAGGAGTTGAGCTACACCTTC. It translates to CASSPVRWTGEELSYTF.

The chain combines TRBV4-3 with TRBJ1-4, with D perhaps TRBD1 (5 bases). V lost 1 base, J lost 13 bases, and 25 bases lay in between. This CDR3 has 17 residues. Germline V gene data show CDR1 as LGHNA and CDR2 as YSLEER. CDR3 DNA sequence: TGCGCCAGCAGCCAAGGCATGAACCCCAGGGAAAGGCCCCCACTGTTTTTT. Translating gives CASSQGMNPRERPPLFF.

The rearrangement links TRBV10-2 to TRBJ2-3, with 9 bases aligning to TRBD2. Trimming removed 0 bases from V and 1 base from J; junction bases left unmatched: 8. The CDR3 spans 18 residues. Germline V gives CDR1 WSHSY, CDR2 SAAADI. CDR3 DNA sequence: TGCGCCAGCAGTGAGTCGATTGCGGGAGGGCTCGGCACAGATACGCAGTATTTT. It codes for CASSESIAGGLGTDTQYF.

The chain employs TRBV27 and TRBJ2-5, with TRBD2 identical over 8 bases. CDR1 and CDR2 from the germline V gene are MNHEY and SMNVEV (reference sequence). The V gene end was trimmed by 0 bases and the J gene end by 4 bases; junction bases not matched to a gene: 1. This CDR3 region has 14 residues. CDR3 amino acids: CASSLSAGAETQYF. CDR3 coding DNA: TGTGCCAGCAGTTTATCAGCGGGAGCAGAGACCCAGTACTTC.

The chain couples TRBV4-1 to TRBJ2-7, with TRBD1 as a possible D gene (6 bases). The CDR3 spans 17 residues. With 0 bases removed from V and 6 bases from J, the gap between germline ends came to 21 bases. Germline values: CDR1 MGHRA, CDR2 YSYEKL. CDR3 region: CASSQDWGRGGEFEQYF. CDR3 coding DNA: TGCGCCAGCAGCCAAGATTGGGGAAGAGGGGGAGAGTTCGAGCAGTACTTC.

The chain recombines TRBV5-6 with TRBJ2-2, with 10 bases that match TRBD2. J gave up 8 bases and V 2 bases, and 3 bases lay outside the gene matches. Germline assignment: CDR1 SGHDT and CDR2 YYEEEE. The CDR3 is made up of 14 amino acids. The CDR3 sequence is CASSFPGLAGELFF. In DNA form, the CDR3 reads TGTGCCAGCAGCTTCCCGGGACTAGCGGGGGAGCTGTTTTTT.

CDR3 amino acids: CASNLRDRVDEQYF. The CDR3 DNA reads as TGTGCCAGTAACCTCCGGGACAGGGTGGACGAGCAGTACTTC. The chain is built from TRBV19 and TRBJ2-7; 9 bases agree with TRBD1. This CDR3 is built from 14 residues. Germline V CDR1 and CDR2: LNHDA, SQIVND (reference sequence). V was pared by 7 bases and J by 5 bases, with 9 bases of the junction left unmatched. Drawing the rest from reference TRBV19 and TRBJ2-7, the complete variable domain is DGGITQSPKYLFRKEGQNVTLSCEQNLNHDAMYWYRQDPGQGLRLIYYSQIVNDFQKGDIAEGYSVSREKKESFPLTVTSAQKNPTAFYLCASNLRDRVDEQYFGPGTRLTVT.

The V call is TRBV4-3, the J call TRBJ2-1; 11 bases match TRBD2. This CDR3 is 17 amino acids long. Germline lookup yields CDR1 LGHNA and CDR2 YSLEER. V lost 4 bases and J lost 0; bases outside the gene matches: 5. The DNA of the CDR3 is TGCGCCAGCAGCCTCTCTAGCGGGAGGCTCTCCTACAATGAGCAGTTCTTC. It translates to CASSLSSGRLSYNEQFF.

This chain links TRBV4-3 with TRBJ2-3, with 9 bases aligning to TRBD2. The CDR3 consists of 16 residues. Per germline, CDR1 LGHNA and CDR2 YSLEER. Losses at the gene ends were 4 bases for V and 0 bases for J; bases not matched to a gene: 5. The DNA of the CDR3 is TGCGCCAGCAGCCGGGGAGCGGGAGGTAGCACAGATACGCAGTATTTT. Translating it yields CASSRGAGGSTDTQYF.

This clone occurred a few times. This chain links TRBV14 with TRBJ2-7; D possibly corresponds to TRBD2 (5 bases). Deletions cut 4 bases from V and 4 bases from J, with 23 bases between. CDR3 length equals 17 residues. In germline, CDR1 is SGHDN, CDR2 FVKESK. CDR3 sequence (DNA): TGTGCCAGCAGCCCGAGCAATCAGGAGGACCCCTTTTACGAGCAGTACTTC. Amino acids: CASSPSNQEDPFYEQYF.

The CDR3 sequence is CATSSLAGGEYEQYF. Written as DNA, the CDR3 is TGTGCCACCAGCAGTCTAGCGGGAGGGGAATACGAGCAGTACTTC. The chain joins TRBV15 to TRBJ2-7; 12 positions agree with TRBD2. J lost 4 bases, V lost 3 bases, and 4 bases had no gene match. This CDR3 region has 15 residues. From germline, CDR1 is LNHNV and CDR2 YYDKDF (reference sequence).